A selection of T cell receptor beta chains follows, all from one sample in a study of blood T cell repertoires in COVID-19. Using immunoSEQ multiplex PCR, the repertoire was profiled, and TCRdb retains in-frame clones only, with some absent. The sample has approximately 270,000 clones; more than 75% are singletons. Sequencing was performed on PBMCs or T cells enriched from blood (not recorded which). These TCRs come from a man aged 35 to 55 who had recovered from COVID-19. Both conserved end residues are trimmed from each CDR3. The order of the fields is clone size, V gene, CDR3 length, J gene, CDR3 protein. For some rows the clone size is stated as once, few or many, or as a class when expanded; others skip it.

once	TRBV10-3	13	TRBJ2-7	AISESGQGLYEQY
-	TRBV18	11	TRBJ2-7	ASSPTGQYEQY
-	TRBV3-1/TRBV3-2	18	TRBJ2-5	ASSQGLRRDPSGSPETQY
-	TRBV18	11	TRBJ1-2	ASSRQGYEGYT
-	TRBV6-5	11	TRBJ1-2	ASREGANYGYT
-	TRBV5-6	11	TRBJ2-2	ASSQGWAGELF
-	TRBV3-1/TRBV3-2	14	TRBJ2-7	ASSVTLGLTYYEQY
-	TRBV19	9	TRBJ2-1	ASSIGNEQF
-	TRBV27	14	TRBJ2-7	ASSFGTGQWVGEQY
-	TRBV5-6	12	TRBJ2-7	ASSYGTTRNEQY
once	TRBV29-1	11	TRBJ1-2	SVEVGTDYGYT
once	TRBV21-1	13	TRBJ1-1	ASSKTGTPVDEAF
-	TRBV10-3	10	TRBJ1-1	ATCGAGTEAF
-	TRBV4-3	14	TRBJ1-2	ASSQGGRGWGYGYT
-	TRBV18	11	TRBJ1-2	ASSPNRNYGYT
-	TRBV27	13	TRBJ2-1	ASSLYRDRDSEQF
-	TRBV4-1	15	TRBJ2-1	ASSPDPLRSGDNEQF
few	TRBV28	10	TRBJ1-4	ASRRDKEKLF
-	TRBV10-1	8	TRBJ2-1	ATLGNEQF
-	TRBV9	13	TRBJ2-2	ASSAGFQNTGELF
-	TRBV5-1	16	TRBJ2-2	ASSLRGRQGGGTGELF
-	TRBV2	14	TRBJ2-3	ASSVQGNLISGTQY
-	TRBV7-8	12	TRBJ1-4	ASSRGQGMEKLF
-	TRBV18	14	TRBJ1-5	ASSPPGRGANQPQH
-	TRBV5-5	11	TRBJ2-7	ASSLVDSYEQY
-	TRBV10-3	12	TRBJ2-7	AIRKAGATYEQY
-	TRBV20-1	13	TRBJ2-3	SASILAGVADTQY
once	TRBV30	9	TRBJ2-1	ASYYLGEQF
-	TRBV6-5	12	TRBJ1-3	ASRLSPTVYTIY
-	TRBV7-2	14	TRBJ1-6	ASSSQGAIFPSPLH
-	TRBV29-1	12	TRBJ2-1	SGSTSGGRNEQF
-	TRBV11-1	13	TRBJ1-1	ASSLGAGGGTEAF
once	TRBV11-2	12	TRBJ2-5	ASSLDRAGETQY
-	TRBV30	12	TRBJ2-1	AWAGGFSYNEQF
-	TRBV5-4	12	TRBJ2-3	ASSLAQGADTQY
once	TRBV9	13	TRBJ2-7	ASSVALAGIYEQY
-	TRBV7-6	12	TRBJ2-7	ASSLLQGGYEQY
few	TRBV12-5	10	TRBJ1-1	ASGARRGEAF
-	TRBV27	12	TRBJ1-5	ASGYEGGNQPQH
-	TRBV19	12	TRBJ2-4	ASRAGGAKNIQY